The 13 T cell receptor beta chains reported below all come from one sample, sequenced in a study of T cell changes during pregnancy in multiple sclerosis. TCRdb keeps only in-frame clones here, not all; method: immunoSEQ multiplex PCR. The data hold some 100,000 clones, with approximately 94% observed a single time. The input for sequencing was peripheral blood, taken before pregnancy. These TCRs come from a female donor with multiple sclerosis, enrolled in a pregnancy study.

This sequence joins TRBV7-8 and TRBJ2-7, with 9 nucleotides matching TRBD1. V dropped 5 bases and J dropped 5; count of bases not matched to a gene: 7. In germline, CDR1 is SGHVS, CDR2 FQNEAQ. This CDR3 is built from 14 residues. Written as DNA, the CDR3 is TGTGCCAGCAGCGAGGGACAGGGAATCGACGAGCAGTACTTC. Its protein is CASSEGQGIDEQYF.

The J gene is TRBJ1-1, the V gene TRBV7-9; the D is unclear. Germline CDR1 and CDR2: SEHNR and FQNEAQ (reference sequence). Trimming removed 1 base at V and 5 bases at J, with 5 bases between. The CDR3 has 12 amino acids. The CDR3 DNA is TGTGCCAGCAGCTTAGACACAACTGAAGCTTTCTTT. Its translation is CASSLDTTEAFF.

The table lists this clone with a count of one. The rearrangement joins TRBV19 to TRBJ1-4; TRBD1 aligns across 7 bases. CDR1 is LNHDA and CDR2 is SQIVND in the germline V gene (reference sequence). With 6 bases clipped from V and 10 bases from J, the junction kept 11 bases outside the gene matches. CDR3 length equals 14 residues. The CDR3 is CASSHGTEMGKLFF. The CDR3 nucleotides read TGTGCCAGTAGCCACGGGACAGAAATGGGAAAACTGTTTTTT.

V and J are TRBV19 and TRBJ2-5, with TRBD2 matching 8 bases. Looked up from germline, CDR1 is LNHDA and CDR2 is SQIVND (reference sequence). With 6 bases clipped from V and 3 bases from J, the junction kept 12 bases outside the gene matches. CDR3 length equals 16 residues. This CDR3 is CASSRGGGIGEETQYF. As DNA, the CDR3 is TGTGCCAGTAGCCGGGGGGGCGGGATTGGGGAAGAGACCCAGTACTTC.

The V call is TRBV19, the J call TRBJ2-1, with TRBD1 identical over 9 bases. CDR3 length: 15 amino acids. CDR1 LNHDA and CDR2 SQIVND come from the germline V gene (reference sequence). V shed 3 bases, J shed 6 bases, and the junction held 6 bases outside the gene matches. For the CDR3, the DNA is TGTGCCAGTAGTATGAGACAGGGGGGAGTCAATGAGCAGTTCTTC. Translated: CASSMRQGGVNEQFF.

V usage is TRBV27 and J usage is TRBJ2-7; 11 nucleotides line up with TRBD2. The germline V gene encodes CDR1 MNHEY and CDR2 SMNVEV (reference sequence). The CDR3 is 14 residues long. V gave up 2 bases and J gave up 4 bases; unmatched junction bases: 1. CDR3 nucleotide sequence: TGTGCCAGCAGTTTAATAGCGGGGGGGTACGAGCAGTACTTC. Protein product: CASSLIAGGYEQYF.

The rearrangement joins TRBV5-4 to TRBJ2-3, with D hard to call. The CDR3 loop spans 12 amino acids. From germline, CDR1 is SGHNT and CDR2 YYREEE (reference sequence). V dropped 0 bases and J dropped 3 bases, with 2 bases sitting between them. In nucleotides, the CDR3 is TGTGCCAGCAGCTTGGCTACAGATACGCAGTATTTT. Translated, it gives CASSLATDTQYF.

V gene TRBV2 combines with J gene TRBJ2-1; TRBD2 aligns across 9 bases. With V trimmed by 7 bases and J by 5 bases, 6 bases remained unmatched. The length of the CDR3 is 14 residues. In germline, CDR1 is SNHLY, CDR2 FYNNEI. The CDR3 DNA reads TGTGCCAGCAACGCGGGAGGGCCGAACAATGAGCAGTTCTTC. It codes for CASNAGGPNNEQFF.

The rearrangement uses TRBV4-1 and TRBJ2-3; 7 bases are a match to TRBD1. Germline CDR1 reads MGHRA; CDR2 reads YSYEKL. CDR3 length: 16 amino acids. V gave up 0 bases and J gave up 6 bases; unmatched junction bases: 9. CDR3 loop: CASSQDLTGVADTQYF. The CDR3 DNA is TGCGCCAGCAGCCAAGATCTTACAGGGGTGGCGGATACGCAGTATTTT.

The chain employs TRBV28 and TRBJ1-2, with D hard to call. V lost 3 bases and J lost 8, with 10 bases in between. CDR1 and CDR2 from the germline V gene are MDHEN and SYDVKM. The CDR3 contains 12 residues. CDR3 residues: CASSLIGKGYTF. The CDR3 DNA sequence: TGTGCCAGCAGTTTGATCGGGAAAGGCTACACCTTC.

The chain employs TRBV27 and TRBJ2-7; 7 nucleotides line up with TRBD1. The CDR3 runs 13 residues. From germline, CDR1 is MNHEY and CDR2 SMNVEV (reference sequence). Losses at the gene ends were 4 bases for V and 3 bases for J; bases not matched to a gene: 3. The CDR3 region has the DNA TGTGCCAGCAGTTCGACAGGGAGCTACGAGCAGTACTTC. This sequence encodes CASSSTGSYEQYF.

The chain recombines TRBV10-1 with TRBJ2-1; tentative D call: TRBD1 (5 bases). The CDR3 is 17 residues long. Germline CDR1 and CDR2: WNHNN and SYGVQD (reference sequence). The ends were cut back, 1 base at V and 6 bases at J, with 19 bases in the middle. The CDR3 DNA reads TGCGCCAGCAGTGAGTATCCAGGGCGGCCTTTGACCAATGAGCAGTTCTTC. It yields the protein CASSEYPGRPLTNEQFF.

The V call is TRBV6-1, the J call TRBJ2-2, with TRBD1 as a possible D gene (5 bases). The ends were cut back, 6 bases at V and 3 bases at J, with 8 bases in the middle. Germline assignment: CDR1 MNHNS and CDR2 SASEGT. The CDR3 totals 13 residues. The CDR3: CASRIRDTGELFF. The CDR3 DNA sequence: TGTGCCAGCAGAATCAGGGACACCGGGGAGCTGTTTTTT.